Here is one TCR beta chain with its context. Its antigen is as yet unknown. A marrow graft followed busulfan-fludarabine conditioning, with cyclophosphamide on days +3 and +4. The record originates from a study of T cells after posttransplantation cyclophosphamide. Whole-study findings and limits: Recipient CMV seropositivity and CMV reactivation strongly tracked TRB clonality.

Sequencing used immunoSEQ multiplex PCR; TCRdb keeps in-frame clones, though not all of them. Of several thousand clones listed, almost 90% are singletons. In germline, CDR1 is KGHSH, CDR2 LQKENI. V was clipped by 3 bases and J by 5 bases, with 7 bases between them. The CDR3 contains 12 residues. The chain couples TRBV18 to TRBJ2-5, with D hard to call. The sample consisted of CD4+ T cells sorted from blood, taken less than 1,500 days after allogeneic stem cell transplant with posttransplant cyclophosphamide. The receptor was derived from a female patient aged 45 to 65 who received an allogeneic stem cell transplant from a related donor, was CMV-positive, and had no GVHD. Some T cells may have come from the graft donor. CDR3 region: CASSPTGETQYF. The CDR3 DNA is TGTGCCAGCTCACCTACCGGGGAGACCCAGTACTTC. Together with reference TRBV18 and TRBJ2-5, the CDR3 gives the full variable domain: NAGVMQNPRHLVRRRGQEARLRCSPMKGHSHVYWYRQLPEEGLKFMVYLQKENIIDESGMPKERFSAEFPKEGPSILRIQQVVRGDSAAYFCASSPTGETQYFGPGTRLLVL.